The clone carrying this T cell receptor beta chain appeared once. This specimen belongs to a study of T cell changes during pregnancy in multiple sclerosis. Germline values: CDR1 MNHEY, CDR2 SMNVEV (reference sequence). With V trimmed by 6 bases and J by 4 bases, 14 bases remained unmatched. This CDR3 contains 16 residues. The method was immunoSEQ multiplex PCR; TCRdb's version includes in-frame clones alone and lacks a portion of them. Altogether tens of thousands of clones are present, 85% to 95% being singletons, with the ten largest covering 0.39%. This chain connects TRBV27 to TRBJ1-2; 7 bases align to TRBD1. The receptor comes from a female donor with multiple sclerosis, enrolled in a pregnancy study. The sample in question was CD4+ T cells from peripheral blood mononuclear cells, obtained in the second trimester of pregnancy. The CDR3 protein is CASSPLRQGLGYGYTF. The CDR3 DNA reads as TGTGCCAGCAGCCCCCTCAGACAGGGACTGGGCTATGGCTACACCTTC.